Each of the 7 T cell receptor beta chains below was sequenced from the same sample in a study of blood T cell repertoires in COVID-19. Some clones are missing from TCRdb's copy, which holds only in-frame ones; the method was immunoSEQ multiplex PCR. The sample contains about 160,000 clones, around 75% of which appear only once. The specimen was peripheral blood. These receptors all stem from a woman aged 80 or over with acute or convalescent COVID-19.

The V gene is TRBV5-1, the J gene TRBJ2-5; 7 nucleotides align to TRBD2. The V and J ends lost 0 bases and 4 bases, in that order; junction bases with no gene match: 9. The V gene's germline CDR1 is SGHRS and CDR2 YFSETQ. The CDR3 sequence is 16 residues long. The chain's CDR3 is CASSLVASGGGETQYF. CDR3 sequence (DNA): TGCGCCAGCAGCTTGGTCGCTAGCGGAGGCGGAGAGACCCAGTACTTC.

This clone was observed once. The gene calls are TRBV7-8 and TRBJ1-2, with 7 positions matching TRBD1. The CDR3 consists of 13 residues. Germline V lookup: CDR1 SGHVS, CDR2 FQNEAQ. V gave up 5 bases and J gave up 4 bases; unmatched junction bases: 4. In DNA, the CDR3 is TGTGCCAGCAGCCGGGACAGTTCCTATGGCTACACCTTC. This translates into CASSRDSSYGYTF.

The rearrangement uses TRBV5-4 and TRBJ2-3; maybe TRBD2 (7 bases). With 0 bases removed from V and 2 bases from J, the gap between germline ends came to 10 bases. The germline CDR1 and CDR2 sequences are SGHNT and YYREEE (reference sequence). The CDR3 length is 15 residues. The CDR3 reads CASSLGGGITDTQYF. The CDR3 coding sequence is TGTGCCAGCAGCTTGGGCGGGGGCATCACAGATACGCAGTATTTT.

The chain is built from TRBV9 and TRBJ2-7; 7 bases line up with TRBD2. Germline V CDR1 and CDR2: SGDLS, YYNGEE. The V gene end was trimmed by 0 bases and the J gene end by 1 base; junction bases not matched to a gene: 13. The CDR3 totals 18 residues. The CDR3: CASSVVRGLRSVSYEQYF. The CDR3 coding sequence is TGTGCCAGCAGCGTAGTTAGGGGACTAAGGTCGGTTTCCTACGAGCAGTACTTC.

This clone was seen just once. The CDR3 reads CASSFQGRETQYF. CDR3 sequence (DNA): TGTGCCAGTAGTTTCCAGGGCCGGGAGACCCAGTACTTC. The gene calls are TRBV19 and TRBJ2-5; D possibly corresponds to TRBD1 (5 bases). The germline gives CDR1 LNHDA, CDR2 SQIVND (reference sequence). CDR3 length: 13 residues. V lost 5 bases and J lost 5, with 12 bases in between.

This sequence joins TRBV7-2 and TRBJ2-1, with a possible D match to TRBD2 (5 bases). Germline V CDR1 and CDR2: SGHTA, FQGNSA. Trimming shortened V by 5 bases and J by 1 base, and 18 bases separated the two germline ends. There are 17 residues in the CDR3. The chain's CDR3 is CASSVMELAGSYNEQFF. In DNA form, the CDR3 reads TGTGCCAGCAGCGTAATGGAGCTCGCGGGTTCCTACAATGAGCAGTTCTTC.

Concerning this clone: Within the sample, other DNA sequences also encode this same CDR3. The chain combines TRBV28 with TRBJ2-7, with 7 positions matching TRBD1. There are 15 residues in the CDR3. V trimming: 2 bases; J trimming: 6 bases; junction bases outside the gene matches: 10. Germline V lookup: CDR1 MDHEN, CDR2 SYDVKM. The CDR3 DNA reads TGTGCCAGCAGTTTAGGGCTACGGGGACAGTTCGAGCAGTACTTC. Translated: CASSLGLRGQFEQYF. Complete variable domain (other parts from reference TRBV28 and TRBJ2-7): DVKVTQSSRYLVKRTGEKVFLECVQDMDHENMFWYRQDPGLGLRLIYFSYDVKMKEKGDIPEGYSVSREKKERFSLILESASTNQTSMYLCASSLGLRGQFEQYFGPGTRLTVT.